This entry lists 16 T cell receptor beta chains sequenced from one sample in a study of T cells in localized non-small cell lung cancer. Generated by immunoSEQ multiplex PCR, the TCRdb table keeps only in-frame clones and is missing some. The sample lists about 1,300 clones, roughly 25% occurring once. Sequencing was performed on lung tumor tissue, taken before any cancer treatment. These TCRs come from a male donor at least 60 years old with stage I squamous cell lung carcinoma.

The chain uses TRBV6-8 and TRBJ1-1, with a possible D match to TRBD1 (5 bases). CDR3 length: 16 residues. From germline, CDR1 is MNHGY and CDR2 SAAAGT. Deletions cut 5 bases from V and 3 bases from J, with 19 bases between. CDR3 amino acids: CASSPGGLTDYTEAFF. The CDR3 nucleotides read TGTGCCAGCAGTCCCGGGGGGTTAACGGACTACACTGAAGCTTTCTTT.

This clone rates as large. The chain's CDR3 is CAISEFDRPSVNTEAFF. For the CDR3, the DNA is TGTGCCATCAGTGAGTTTGACAGACCGAGCGTGAACACTGAAGCTTTCTTT. This rearrangement joins TRBV10-3 to TRBJ1-1, with D maybe TRBD1 (5 bases). The V gene lost 1 base and the J gene lost 0 bases, with 15 bases spanning the gap. This CDR3 comprises 17 residues. Germline V gene sequence: CDR1 ENHRY, CDR2 SYGVKD.

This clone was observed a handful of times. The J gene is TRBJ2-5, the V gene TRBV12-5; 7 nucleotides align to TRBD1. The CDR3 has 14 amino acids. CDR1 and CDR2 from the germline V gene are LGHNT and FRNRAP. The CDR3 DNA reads TGTGCCAGCAACCAACAGGGGATTCGAGAGACCCAGTACTTC. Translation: CASNQQGIRETQYF.

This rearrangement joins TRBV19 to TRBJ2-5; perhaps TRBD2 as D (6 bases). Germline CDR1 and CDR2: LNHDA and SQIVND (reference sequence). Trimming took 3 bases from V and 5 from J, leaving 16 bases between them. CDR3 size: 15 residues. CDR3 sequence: CASSIGSGVGETQYF. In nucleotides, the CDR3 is TGTGCCAGTAGTATTGGTAGCGGAGTGGGGGAGACCCAGTACTTC.

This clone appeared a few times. CDR3 amino acids: CASTGAPTGELFF. CDR3 DNA sequence: TGTGCCAGCACAGGGGCACCCACCGGGGAGCTGTTTTTT. V usage is TRBV9 and J usage is TRBJ2-2; tentative D call: TRBD1 (6 bases). Germline CDR1 is SGDLS and CDR2 is YYNGEE. The V end was cut by 6 bases, the J end by 4 bases, with 10 bases between. The CDR3 spans 13 residues.

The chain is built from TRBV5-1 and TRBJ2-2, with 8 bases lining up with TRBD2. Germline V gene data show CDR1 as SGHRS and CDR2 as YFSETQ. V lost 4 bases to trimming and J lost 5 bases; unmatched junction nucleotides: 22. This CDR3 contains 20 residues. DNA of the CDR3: TGCGCCAGCAGCCAAGAAAGAATGCTAGCGGGCGTTGGGGAGACCGGGGAGCTGTTTTTT. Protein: CASSQERMLAGVGETGELFF.

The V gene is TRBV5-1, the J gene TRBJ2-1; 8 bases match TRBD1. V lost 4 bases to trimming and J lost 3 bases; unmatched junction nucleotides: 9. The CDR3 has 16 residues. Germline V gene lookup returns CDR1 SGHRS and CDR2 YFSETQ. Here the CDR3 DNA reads TGCGCCAGCAGCGTCGGACAGGGAGGAGGCTACAATGAGCAGTTCTTC. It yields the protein CASSVGQGGGYNEQFF.

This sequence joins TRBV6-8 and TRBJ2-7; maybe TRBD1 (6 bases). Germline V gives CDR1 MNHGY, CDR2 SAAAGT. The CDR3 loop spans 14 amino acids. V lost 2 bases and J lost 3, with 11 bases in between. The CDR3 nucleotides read TGTGCCAGCAGTTACCGCAGGGGAAACTACGAGCAGTACTTC. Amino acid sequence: CASSYRRGNYEQYF.

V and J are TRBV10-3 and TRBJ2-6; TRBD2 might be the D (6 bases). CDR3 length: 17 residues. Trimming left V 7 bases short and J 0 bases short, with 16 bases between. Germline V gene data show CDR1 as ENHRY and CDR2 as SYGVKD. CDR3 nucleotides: TGTGCCATCAATACCGGGACTGGCGTCTCTGGGGCCAACGTCCTGACTTTC. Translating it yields CAINTGTGVSGANVLTF.

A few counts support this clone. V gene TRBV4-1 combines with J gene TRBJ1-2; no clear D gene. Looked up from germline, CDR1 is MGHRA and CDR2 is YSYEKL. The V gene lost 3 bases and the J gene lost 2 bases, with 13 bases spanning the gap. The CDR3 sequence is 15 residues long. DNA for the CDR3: TGCGCCAGCAGCCAGGTGGCGGGGTGGAACTATGGCTACACCTTC. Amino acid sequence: CASSQVAGWNYGYTF.

In nucleotides, the CDR3 is TGTGCCAGTACATCCTCTAGCGGGGGGATCGAGCAGTACTTC. This encodes CASTSSSGGIEQYF. This rearrangement joins TRBV19 to TRBJ2-7; 11 bases match TRBD2. This CDR3 is 14 amino acids long. Germline values: CDR1 LNHDA, CDR2 SQIVND (reference sequence). V gave up 7 bases and J gave up 6 bases; unmatched junction bases: 8.

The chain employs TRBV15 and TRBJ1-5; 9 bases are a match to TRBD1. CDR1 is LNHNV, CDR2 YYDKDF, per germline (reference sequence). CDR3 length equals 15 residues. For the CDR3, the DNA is TGTGCTACGGCGAGAGGGGACAGGGGCAATCAGCCCCAGCATTTT. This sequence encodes CATARGDRGNQPQHF.

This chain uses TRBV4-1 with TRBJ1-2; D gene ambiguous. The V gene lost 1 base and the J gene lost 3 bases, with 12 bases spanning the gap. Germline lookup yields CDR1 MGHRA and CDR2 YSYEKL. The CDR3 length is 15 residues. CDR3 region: CASSQGTAGYYGYTF. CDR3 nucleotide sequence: TGCGCCAGCAGCCAAGGCACGGCGGGTTACTATGGCTACACCTTC.

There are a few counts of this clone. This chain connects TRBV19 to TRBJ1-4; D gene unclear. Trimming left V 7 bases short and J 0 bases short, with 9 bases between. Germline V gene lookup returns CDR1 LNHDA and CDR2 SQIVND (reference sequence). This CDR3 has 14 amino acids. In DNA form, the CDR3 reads TGTGCCAGTATGCGCAAATCAACTAATGAAAAACTGTTTTTT. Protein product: CASMRKSTNEKLFF.

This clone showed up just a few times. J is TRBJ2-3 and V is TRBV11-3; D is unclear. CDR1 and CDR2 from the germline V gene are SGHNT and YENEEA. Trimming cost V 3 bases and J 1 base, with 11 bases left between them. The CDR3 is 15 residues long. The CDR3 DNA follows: TGTGCCAGCAGCTTGGCGGTATTGGGCACAGATACGCAGTATTTT. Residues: CASSLAVLGTDTQYF.

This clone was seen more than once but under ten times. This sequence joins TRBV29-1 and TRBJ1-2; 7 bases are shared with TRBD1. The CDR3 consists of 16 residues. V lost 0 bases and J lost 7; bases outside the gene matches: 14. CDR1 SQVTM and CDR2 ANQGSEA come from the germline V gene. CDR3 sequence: CSVEDRSTGATRGYTF. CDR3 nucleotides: TGCAGCGTTGAAGATCGAAGTACAGGGGCTACACGTGGCTACACCTTC.